The clone carrying this T cell receptor (beta chain) has a single count. The sample originates from a study of cytomegalovirus exposure and HLA in healthy donors. The CDR3 length is 12 residues. V lost 3 bases and J lost 12, with 12 bases in between. Germline CDR1 reads SGHTA; CDR2 reads FQGNSA. Measured with immunoSEQ multiplex PCR; TCRdb has only the in-frame clones, and not every one. The data contain 150,000 or so clones, nearly 90% of them singletons. The sequencing input was PBMCs. The chain carries TRBV7-2 and TRBJ2-1, with D maybe TRBD1 (5 bases). This clonotype was sampled from a woman between 18 and 29 years old in good health and CMV-seronegative. The CDR3 loop reads CASSFSRQGQFF. The CDR3 DNA follows: TGTGCCAGCAGCTTTAGCAGGCAGGGGCAGTTCTTC.